The clone carrying this T cell receptor beta chain appeared a few times. Its cognate antigen is unknown. This record comes from a study of radiation and T cells in renal cell carcinoma. Regarding the study as a whole: Top tumor clonotypes rose in blood 2 weeks post-radiation, then contracted.

The time point was: baseline pretreatment blood. Treatment defined: 15 Gy SBRT to primary tumor, nephrectomy 4 weeks later. Radiation-treated patients gave blood at baseline, week 2 and week 4. CDR3 size: 15 residues. Germline V gene sequence: CDR1 MGHRA, CDR2 YSYEKL. V trimming: 5 bases; J trimming: 7 bases; junction bases outside the gene matches: 11. Sequencing used immunoSEQ multiplex PCR; TCRdb keeps in-frame clones, though not all of them. The sample lists approximately 120,000 clones, around 83% occurring once. The chain couples TRBV4-1 to TRBJ1-1, with 9 bases fitting TRBD1. The origin of this receptor is a woman in her fifties or sixties with renal cell carcinoma. The sequencing here drew on blood, taken from a patient whose treatment included radiotherapy and nephrectomy. The DNA of the CDR3 is TGCGCCAGCAGCTTCAGACAGGGGGTCTTCGATGAAGCTTTCTTT. This encodes CASSFRQGVFDEAFF.